This section outlines one TCR beta chain sequence together with its context. Antigen: not known. V was clipped by 4 bases and J by 4 bases, with 15 bases between them. The CDR3 has 14 amino acids. Germline V gene lookup returns CDR1 SGDLS and CDR2 YYNGEE. The data derive from a study of blood T cells in healthy people across ages. Study details: Template switching retrieved approximately one barcoded beta molecule for each two T cells.

Total RNA, at least 5.5 micrograms per sample, came from PBMCs. The use of a sample-barcoded 5' primer and a J-beta primer mix characterized a second PCR of roughly 6 to 11 cycles. Unique molecular identifiers of 12 random nucleotides labeled each cDNA. MiXCR was run by TCRdb on the 5' RACE reads, yielding one entry per CDR3 protein. The table lists under 2 million distinct CDR3 sequences, 30% to 35% of them singletons, with 10% to 12% in the top ten. Notes on the study in general: TCR beta diversity, measured per million T cells, fell in a roughly linear way with age.

The J gene is TRBJ2-7, the V gene TRBV9; D is undetermined. Sequencing input: blood. The TCR was taken from a woman between 25 and 40 years old in good health. As DNA, the CDR3 is TGTGCCAGCAGCACGGGCCTAAACGGGTACGAGCAGTACTTC. This sequence encodes CASSTGLNGYEQYF.